The clone carrying this T cell receptor beta chain was recorded many times. Trimming cost V 4 bases and J 3 bases, with 10 bases left between them. CDR1 and CDR2 (germline): SGHAT, FQNNGV. This CDR3 has 13 residues. The data derive from a study of T-cell reconstitution after alpha-beta-depleted transplantation in children. Preparation of the TCRbeta library was carried out with unique molecular identifiers. TCRdb ran MiXCR on the PCR reads and lists one entry per CDR3 protein. Of a few hundred thousand distinct CDR3 sequences in the sample, around 9.5% were seen once. The clonotype was recovered from a human donor who donated a stem cell graft to a child with acute lymphoblastic leukemia. The chain uses TRBV11-2 and TRBJ2-7; D is perhaps TRBD2 (6 bases). Sequenced material: PBMCs from the stem cell graft donor, taken from the stem cell graft. In nucleotides, the CDR3 is TGTGCCAGCAGCTCCTGGAGGGTCTACGAGCAGTACTTC. Protein: CASSSWRVYEQYF.